This T cell receptor beta chain is from a study of cytomegalovirus exposure and HLA in healthy donors. The PCR ran on 60 Vbeta and 13 Jbeta primers. Original processing methods: About 12 million of the 80 million or so unique TCR beta chains counted in a later analysis were shared. Assay used: immunoSEQ multiplex PCR; TCRdb lists only in-frame clones, some missing. The DNA gave D and trimming, while V, J and clone size come from that table. The sample contains some 170,000 clones, roughly three quarters of which appear only once. The V and J ends lost 4 bases and 2 bases, in that order; junction bases with no gene match: 9. Germline V CDR1 and CDR2: MGHDK, SYGVNS. The length of the CDR3 is 16 residues.

The source is a man aged 55 to 70 in good health and CMV-seronegative. Sequencing was carried out using PBMCs. V usage is TRBV25-1 and J usage is TRBJ2-5, with 8 bases that match TRBD1. The CDR3: CASSGLAGGGQETQYF. The CDR3 DNA follows: TGTGCCAGCAGTGGCCTAGCAGGGGGCGGGCAAGAGACCCAGTACTTC.